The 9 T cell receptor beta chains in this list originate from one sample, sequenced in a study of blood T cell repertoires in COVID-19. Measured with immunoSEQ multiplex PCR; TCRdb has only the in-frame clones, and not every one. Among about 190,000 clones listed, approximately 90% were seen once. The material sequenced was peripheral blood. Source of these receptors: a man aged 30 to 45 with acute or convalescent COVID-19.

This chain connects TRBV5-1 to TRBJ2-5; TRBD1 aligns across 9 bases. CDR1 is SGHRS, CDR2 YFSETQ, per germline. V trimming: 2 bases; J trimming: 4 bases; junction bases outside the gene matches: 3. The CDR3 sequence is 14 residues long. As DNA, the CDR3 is TGCGCCAGCAGCTTACAGGGGGCTGGAGAGACCCAGTACTTC. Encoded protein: CASSLQGAGETQYF. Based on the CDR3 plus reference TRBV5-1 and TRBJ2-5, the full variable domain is KAGVTQTPRYLIKTRGQQVTLSCSPISGHRSVSWYQQTPGQGLQFLFEYFSETQRNKGNFPGRFSGRQFSNSRSEMNVSTLELGDSALYLCASSLQGAGETQYFGPGTRLLVL.

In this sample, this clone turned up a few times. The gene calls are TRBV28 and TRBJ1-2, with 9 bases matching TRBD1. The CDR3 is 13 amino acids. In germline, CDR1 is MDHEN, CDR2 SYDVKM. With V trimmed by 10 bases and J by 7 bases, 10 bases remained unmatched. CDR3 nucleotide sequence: TGTGCCACAGGGGACCGGACAGGGGTTGGCTACACCTTC. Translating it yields CATGDRTGVGYTF.

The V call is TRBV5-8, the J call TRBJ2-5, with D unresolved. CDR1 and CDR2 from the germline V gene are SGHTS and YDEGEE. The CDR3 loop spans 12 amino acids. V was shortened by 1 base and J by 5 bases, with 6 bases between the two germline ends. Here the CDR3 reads CASSLSRETQYF. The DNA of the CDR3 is TGTGCCAGCAGCTTGTCGAGGGAGACCCAGTACTTC.

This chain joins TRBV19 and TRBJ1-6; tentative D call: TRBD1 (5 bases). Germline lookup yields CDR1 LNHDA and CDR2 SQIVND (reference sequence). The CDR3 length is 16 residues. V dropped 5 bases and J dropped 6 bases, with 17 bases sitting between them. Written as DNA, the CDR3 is TGTGCCAGTAGTTCTTCGGCGGGGGGAGTTAATTCACCCCTCCACTTT. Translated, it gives CASSSSAGGVNSPLHF.

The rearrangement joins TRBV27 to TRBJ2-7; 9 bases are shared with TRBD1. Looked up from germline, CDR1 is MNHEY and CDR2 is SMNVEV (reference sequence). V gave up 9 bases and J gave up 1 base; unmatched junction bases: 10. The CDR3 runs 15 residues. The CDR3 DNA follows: TGTGCCAGTCGGGACCGGGACAGGGAGTCCTACGAGCAGTACTTC. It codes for CASRDRDRESYEQYF.

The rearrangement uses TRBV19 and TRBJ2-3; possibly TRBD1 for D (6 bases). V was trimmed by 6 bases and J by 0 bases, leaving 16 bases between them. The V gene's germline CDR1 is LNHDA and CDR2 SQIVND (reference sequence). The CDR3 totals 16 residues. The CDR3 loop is CASRRTEFTSTDTQYF. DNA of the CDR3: TGTGCCAGTAGGAGGACAGAGTTTACTAGCACAGATACGCAGTATTTT. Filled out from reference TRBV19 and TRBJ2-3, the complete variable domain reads DGGITQSPKYLFRKEGQNVTLSCEQNLNHDAMYWYRQDPGQGLRLIYYSQIVNDFQKGDIAEGYSVSREKKESFPLTVTSAQKNPTAFYLCASRRTEFTSTDTQYFGPGTRLTVL.

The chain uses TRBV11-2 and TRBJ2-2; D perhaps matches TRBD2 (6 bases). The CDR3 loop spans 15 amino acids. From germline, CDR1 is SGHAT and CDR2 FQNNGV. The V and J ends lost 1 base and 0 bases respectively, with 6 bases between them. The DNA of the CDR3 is TGTGCCAGCAGCTTAGGACTAGCGAACACCGGGGAGCTGTTTTTT. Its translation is CASSLGLANTGELFF. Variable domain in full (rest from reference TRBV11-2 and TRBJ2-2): EAGVAQSPRYKIIEKRQSVAFWCNPISGHATLYWYQQILGQGPKLLIQFQNNGVVDDSQLPKDRFSAERLKGVDSTLKIQPAKLEDSAVYLCASSLGLANTGELFFGEGSRLTVL.

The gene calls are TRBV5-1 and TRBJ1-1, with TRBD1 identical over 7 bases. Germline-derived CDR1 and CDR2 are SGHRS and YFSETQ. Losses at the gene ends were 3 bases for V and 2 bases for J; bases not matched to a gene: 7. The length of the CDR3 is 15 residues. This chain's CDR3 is CASSWGTALNTEAFF. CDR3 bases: TGCGCCAGCAGCTGGGGGACAGCCCTAAACACTGAAGCTTTCTTT. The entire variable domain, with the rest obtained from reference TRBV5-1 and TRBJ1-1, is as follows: KAGVTQTPRYLIKTRGQQVTLSCSPISGHRSVSWYQQTPGQGLQFLFEYFSETQRNKGNFPGRFSGRQFSNSRSEMNVSTLELGDSALYLCASSWGTALNTEAFFGQGTRLTVV.

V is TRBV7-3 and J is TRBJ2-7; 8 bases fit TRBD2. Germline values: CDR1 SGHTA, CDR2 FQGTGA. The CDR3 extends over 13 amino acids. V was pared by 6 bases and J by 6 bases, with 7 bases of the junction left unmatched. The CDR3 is CASRVSAGGEQYF. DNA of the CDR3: TGTGCCAGCAGGGTCTCGGCGGGAGGCGAGCAGTACTTC.